Below are 9 T cell receptor beta chains sequenced from a single sample in a study of naive and memory T cell subsets (dated by TCRdb to about 2017). Library preparation employed UMI-ligation and nested PCR. Sequencing was performed on an Illumina MiSeq. An equimolar mix of two oligonucleotides covering both TRBC1 and TRBC2 was used as the beta constant-region primer. Clones were called with MiXCR by TCRdb after fastp trimmed the public reads at Q25, and only in-frame beta chains were retained. Entries are consolidated by CDR3 protein sequence, retaining the most common genes and DNA. The sample yields 150,000 or so distinct CDR3 sequences; around 15% were counted once. 0.14% of the sample is held by the ten biggest clonotypes. Input material: naive CD4+ T cells from blood. The cell subset or site label of this sample denotes: naive T cells, CD45RA high CD27+. All receptors come from a human donor in good health.

This chain joins TRBV28 and TRBJ2-7; 8 nucleotides align to TRBD2. Germline lookup yields CDR1 MDHEN and CDR2 SYDVKM. CDR3 length: 12 residues. The V segment lost 2 bases and the J segment 12 bases; nucleotides outside the gene matches: 6. The CDR3 coding sequence is TGTGCCAGCAGTTTAGGGACTAGAGGCGCGTACTTC. Protein: CASSLGTRGAYF. The full variable domain, with the rest looked up from reference TRBV28 and TRBJ2-7, is DVKVTQSSRYLVKRTGEKVFLECVQDMDHENMFWYRQDPGLGLRLIYFSYDVKMKEKGDIPEGYSVSREKKERFSLILESASTNQTSMYLCASSLGTRGAYFGPGTRLTVT.

The CDR3 DNA reads as TGCAGTGCTAGACCTGGACTAGCGGGGATGCTCACTAGCACAGATACGCAGTATTTT. It specifies CSARPGLAGMLTSTDTQYF. The chain uses TRBV20-1 and TRBJ2-3, with 12 bases identical to TRBD2. Germline V gene data show CDR1 as DFQATT and CDR2 as SNEGSKA (reference sequence). CDR3 size: 19 residues. V lost 2 bases, J lost 0 bases, and 12 bases stayed unmatched.

This clonotype was picked up a small number of times. This rearrangement joins TRBV2 to TRBJ2-2; D is perhaps TRBD1 (5 bases). The CDR3 runs to 15 residues. From germline, CDR1 is SNHLY and CDR2 FYNNEI. Trimming took off 7 bases at V and 1 base at J, with 13 bases between the two ends. The CDR3 loop reads CASKRQLENTGELFF. The CDR3 nucleotides read TGTGCCAGCAAACGACAGCTCGAGAACACCGGGGAGCTGTTTTTT.

The J gene is TRBJ1-5, the V gene TRBV13; D remains unclear. This CDR3 contains 14 residues. The germline V gene has CDR1 PRHDT and CDR2 FYEKMQ (reference sequence). V was clipped by 5 bases and J by 0 bases, with 8 bases between them. CDR3 sequence (DNA): TGTGCCAGCAGCCGGAGCGATAGCAATCAGCCCCAGCATTTT. Its translation: CASSRSDSNQPQHF.

There are many counts of this clonotype. The chain uses TRBV7-2 and TRBJ2-3; TRBD2 might be the D (6 bases). This CDR3 comprises 16 residues. Germline V gives CDR1 SGHTA, CDR2 FQGNSA. The ends were cut back, 5 bases at V and 0 bases at J, with 15 bases in the middle. The CDR3 DNA reads as TGTGCCAGCAGCCTCCTAGCGAGCTCTAGCACAGATACGCAGTATTTT. It is translated as CASSLLASSSTDTQYF.

This clonotype was found a few times. The chain uses TRBV6-4 and TRBJ2-2, with 9 bases aligning to TRBD2. With 5 bases clipped from V and 1 base from J, the junction kept 11 bases outside the gene matches. CDR3 size: 18 residues. Germline V gene data show CDR1 as MRHNA and CDR2 as SNTAGT. CDR3 DNA sequence: TGTGCCAGCAGTAGGCTAGCGGGAACGACGATGAACACCGGGGAGCTGTTTTTT. The encoded protein is CASSRLAGTTMNTGELFF.

This clonotype turned up a few times. The gene calls are TRBV12-3 or TRBV12-4 and TRBJ2-1; D unclear. V dropped 3 bases and J dropped 6 bases, with 3 bases sitting between them. This CDR3 region has 11 residues. CDR3 sequence reads: CASSFRNEQFF. The CDR3 DNA is TGTGCCAGCAGTTTTCGCAATGAGCAGTTCTTC.

V and J are TRBV28 and TRBJ2-1, with 7 bases identical to TRBD2. The CDR3 consists of 17 residues. V lost 5 bases to trimming and J lost 0 bases; unmatched junction nucleotides: 10. CDR1 is MDHEN and CDR2 is SYDVKM in the germline V gene. The CDR3 loop is CASSPPLSGVSYNEQFF. In DNA, the CDR3 is TGTGCCAGCAGTCCACCCCTAAGCGGGGTCTCCTACAATGAGCAGTTCTTC.

This clonotype was observed a few times. The chain employs TRBV6-5 and TRBJ2-7; D could derive from TRBD1 or TRBD2 (5 bases each). Trimming pared 0 bases from V and 4 bases from J, leaving 13 bases between. There are 15 residues in the CDR3. From germline, CDR1 is MNHEY and CDR2 SVGAGI. For the CDR3, the DNA is TGTGCCAGCAGTTACTCGAACGTTGGGGGATACGAGCAGTACTTC. Encoded protein: CASSYSNVGGYEQYF.